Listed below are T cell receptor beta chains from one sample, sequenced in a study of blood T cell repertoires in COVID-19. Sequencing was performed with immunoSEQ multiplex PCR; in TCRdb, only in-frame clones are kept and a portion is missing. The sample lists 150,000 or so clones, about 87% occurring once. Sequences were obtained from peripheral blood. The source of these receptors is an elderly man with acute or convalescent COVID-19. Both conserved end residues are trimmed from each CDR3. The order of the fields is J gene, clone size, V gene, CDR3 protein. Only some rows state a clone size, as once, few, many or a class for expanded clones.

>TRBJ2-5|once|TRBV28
ASSLLLGLQETQY
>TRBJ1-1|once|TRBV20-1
SATRGQEAF
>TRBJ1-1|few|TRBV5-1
ASCKELMGNTEAF
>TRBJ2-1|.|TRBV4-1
ASSQLGVGGHEQF
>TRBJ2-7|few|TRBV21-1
ASRRDRLAGGLLEQY
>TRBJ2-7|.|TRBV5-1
ASGSGDREQY
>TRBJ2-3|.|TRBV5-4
ASSLTAGGGTDTQY
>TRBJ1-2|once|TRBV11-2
ASSLDLGYT
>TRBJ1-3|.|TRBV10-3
AISESSGRSLENTIY
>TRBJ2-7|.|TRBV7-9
ASSWTGVAEQY
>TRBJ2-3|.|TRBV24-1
ATSDLQSLGGTDTQY
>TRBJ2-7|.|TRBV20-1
SAGLADEQY
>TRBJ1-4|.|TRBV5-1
ASSSGQKNEKLF
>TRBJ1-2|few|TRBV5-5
ASSSGQNYGYT
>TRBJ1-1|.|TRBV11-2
ASSSARQGEAF
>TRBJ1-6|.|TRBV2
ASRLTRQNSPLH
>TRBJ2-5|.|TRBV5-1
ASSEVLVQETQY
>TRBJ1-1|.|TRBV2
ASSGEGRTEAF
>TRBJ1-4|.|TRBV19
ASSISQGGKLF
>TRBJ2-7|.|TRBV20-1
SASVRQGPYEQY